This T cell receptor beta chain was found in a study of cytomegalovirus exposure and HLA in healthy donors. Study information: Unique TCRs from HLA-typed donors, 70 million to 85 million of them, were held in an early data release.

Primers included in the PCR were 60 Vbeta and 13 Jbeta primers. Sequencing was performed with immunoSEQ multiplex PCR; in TCRdb, only in-frame clones are kept and a portion is missing. The sample yields 150,000 or so clones, over 60% seen once. Trimming stripped 8 bases from V and 4 bases from J, with 11 bases between. The germline CDR1 and CDR2 sequences are MDHEN and SYDVKM. The CDR3 has 12 residues. All the people who gave samples were healthy bone marrow donors. Sequenced: PBMCs. J is TRBJ1-2 and V is TRBV28, with D possibly being TRBD1 (5 bases). The origin of this receptor is a man between 35 and 55 years old in good health and CMV-seropositive. The CDR3 here is CASRRGGYGYTF. CDR3 coding DNA: TGTGCCAGCCGTAGGGGTGGCTATGGCTACACCTTC.